The 2 T cell receptor beta chains in this list originate from one sample, sequenced in a study of cytomegalovirus exposure and HLA in healthy donors. This table comes from immunoSEQ multiplex PCR, and its TCRdb copy is limited to in-frame clones, with some not included. The data show 70,000 to 75,000 clones, with 94% seen just once and approximately 0.99% held by the top ten. The sequenced material came from PBMCs. The source of these receptors is a woman younger than 35 in good health and CMV-seronegative.

The chain recombines TRBV25-1 with TRBJ2-7; 8 bases line up with TRBD2. The V gene's germline CDR1 is MGHDK and CDR2 SYGVNS. The ends lost 4 bases at V and 6 bases at J; junction bases unmatched: 11. This CDR3 is 15 amino acids long. CDR3 bases: TGTGCCAGCAGTGGGGATAATGGACTAGCACGCGAGCAGTACTTC. It translates to CASSGDNGLAREQYF.

The chain links TRBV9 to TRBJ2-7; TRBD1 is a possible D gene (6 bases). This CDR3 contains 15 residues. CDR1 is SGDLS, CDR2 YYNGEE, per germline. Trimming removed 7 bases at V and 5 bases at J, with 22 bases between. The CDR3 region has the DNA TGTGCCAGCGCCCCGATTGGGGGCGCACCCCACGAGCAGTACTTC. Its translation: CASAPIGGAPHEQYF.